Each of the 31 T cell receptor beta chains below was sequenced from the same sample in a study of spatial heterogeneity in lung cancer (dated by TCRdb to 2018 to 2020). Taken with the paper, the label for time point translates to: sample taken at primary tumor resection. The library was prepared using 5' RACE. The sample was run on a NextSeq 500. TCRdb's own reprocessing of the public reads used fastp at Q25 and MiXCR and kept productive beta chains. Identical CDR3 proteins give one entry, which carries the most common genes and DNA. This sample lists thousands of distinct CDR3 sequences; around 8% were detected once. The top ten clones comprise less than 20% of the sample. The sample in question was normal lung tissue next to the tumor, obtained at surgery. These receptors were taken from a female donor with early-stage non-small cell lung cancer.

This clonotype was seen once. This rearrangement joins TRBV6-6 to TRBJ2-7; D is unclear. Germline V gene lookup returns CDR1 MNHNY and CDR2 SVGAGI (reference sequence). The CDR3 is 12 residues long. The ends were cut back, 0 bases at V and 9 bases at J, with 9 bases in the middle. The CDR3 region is CASSYSAVVQYF. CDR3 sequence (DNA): TGTGCCAGCAGTTACTCTGCGGTTGTGCAGTACTTC.

In DNA form, the CDR3 reads TGCAGTGCTAGAGATGGAAGGTCAGGCTACACCTTC. It encodes CSARDGRSGYTF. The J gene is TRBJ1-2, the V gene TRBV20-1; D is undetermined. V was clipped by 0 bases and J by 8 bases, with 10 bases between them. This CDR3 has 12 amino acids. The germline V gene encodes CDR1 DFQATT and CDR2 SNEGSKA (reference sequence).

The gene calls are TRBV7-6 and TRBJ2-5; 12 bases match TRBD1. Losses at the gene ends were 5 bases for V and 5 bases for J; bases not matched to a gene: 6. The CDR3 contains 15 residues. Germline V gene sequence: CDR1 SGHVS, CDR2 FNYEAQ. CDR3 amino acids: CASSPWDRGLETQYF. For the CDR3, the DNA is TGTGCCAGCAGCCCGTGGGACAGGGGGCTTGAGACCCAGTACTTC.

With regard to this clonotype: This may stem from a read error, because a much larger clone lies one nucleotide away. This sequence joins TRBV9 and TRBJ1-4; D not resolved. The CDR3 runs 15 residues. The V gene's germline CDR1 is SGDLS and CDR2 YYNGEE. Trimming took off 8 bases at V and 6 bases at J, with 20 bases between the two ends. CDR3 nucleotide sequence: TGTGCCAGAAGCCCCGGTGAGGCCTTTGATGAAAAACTGTTTTTT. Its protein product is CARSPGEAFDEKLFF.

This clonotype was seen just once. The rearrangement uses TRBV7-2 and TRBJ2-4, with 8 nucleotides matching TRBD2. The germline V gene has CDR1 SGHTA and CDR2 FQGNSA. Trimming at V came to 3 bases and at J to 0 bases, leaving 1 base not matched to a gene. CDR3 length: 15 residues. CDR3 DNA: TGTGCCAGCAGCTTTAGCGGGGTAGCCAAAAACATTCAGTACTTC. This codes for CASSFSGVAKNIQYF.

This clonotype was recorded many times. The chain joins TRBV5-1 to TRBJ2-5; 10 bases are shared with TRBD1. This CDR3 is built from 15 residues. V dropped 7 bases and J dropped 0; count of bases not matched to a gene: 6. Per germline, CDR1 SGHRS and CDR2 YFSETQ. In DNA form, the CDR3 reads TGCGCCAGCGGGGGACAGGGGTCTTACCAAGAGACCCAGTACTTC. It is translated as CASGGQGSYQETQYF.

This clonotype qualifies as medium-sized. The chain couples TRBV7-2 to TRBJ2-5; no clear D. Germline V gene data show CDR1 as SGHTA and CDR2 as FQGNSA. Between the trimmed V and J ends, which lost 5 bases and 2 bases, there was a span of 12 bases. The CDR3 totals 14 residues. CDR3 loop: CASSRARRQETQYF. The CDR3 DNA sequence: TGTGCCAGCAGCCGGGCCCGGAGACAAGAGACCCAGTACTTC.

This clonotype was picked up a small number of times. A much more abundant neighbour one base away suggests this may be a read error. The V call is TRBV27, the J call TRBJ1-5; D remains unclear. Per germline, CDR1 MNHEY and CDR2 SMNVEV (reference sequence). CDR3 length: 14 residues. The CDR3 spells CASSPNGINQPQNF. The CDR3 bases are TGTGCCAGCAGTCCAAACGGTATCAATCAGCCCCAGAATTTT.

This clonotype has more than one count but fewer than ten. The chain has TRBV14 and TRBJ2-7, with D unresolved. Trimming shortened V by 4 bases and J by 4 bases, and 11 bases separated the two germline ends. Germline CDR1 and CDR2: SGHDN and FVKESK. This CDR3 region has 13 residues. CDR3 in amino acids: CASSPGVGYEQYF. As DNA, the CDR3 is TGTGCCAGCAGCCCCGGAGTTGGGTACGAGCAGTACTTC.

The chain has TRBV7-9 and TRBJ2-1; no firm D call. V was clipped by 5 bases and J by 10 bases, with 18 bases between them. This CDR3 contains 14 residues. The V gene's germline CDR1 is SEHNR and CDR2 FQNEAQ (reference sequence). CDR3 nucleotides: TGTGCCAGCAGCCTCTTCGACGGCCTCCAAGAGCAGTTCTTC. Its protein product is CASSLFDGLQEQFF.

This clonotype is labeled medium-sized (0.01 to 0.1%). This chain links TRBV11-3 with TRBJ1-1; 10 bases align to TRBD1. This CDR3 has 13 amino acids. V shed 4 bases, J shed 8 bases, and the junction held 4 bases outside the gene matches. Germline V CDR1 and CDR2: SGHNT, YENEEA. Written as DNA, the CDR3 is TGTGCCAGCAGCTCGGACAGGGGGGAGGAAGCTTTCTTT. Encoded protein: CASSSDRGEEAFF.

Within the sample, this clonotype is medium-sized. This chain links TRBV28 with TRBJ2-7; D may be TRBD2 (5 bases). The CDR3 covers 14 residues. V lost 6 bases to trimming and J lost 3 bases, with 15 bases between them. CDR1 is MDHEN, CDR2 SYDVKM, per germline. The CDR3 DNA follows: TGTGCCAGCAGCATTCGACAAGACTACTACGAGCAGTACTTC. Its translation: CASSIRQDYYEQYF.

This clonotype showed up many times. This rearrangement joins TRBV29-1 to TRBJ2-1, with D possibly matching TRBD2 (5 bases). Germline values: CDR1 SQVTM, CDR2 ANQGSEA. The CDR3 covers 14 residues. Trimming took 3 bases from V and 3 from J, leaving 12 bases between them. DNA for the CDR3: TGCAGCGTTGACGCTAGTGGACTCTACAATGAGCAGTTCTTC. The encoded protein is CSVDASGLYNEQFF.

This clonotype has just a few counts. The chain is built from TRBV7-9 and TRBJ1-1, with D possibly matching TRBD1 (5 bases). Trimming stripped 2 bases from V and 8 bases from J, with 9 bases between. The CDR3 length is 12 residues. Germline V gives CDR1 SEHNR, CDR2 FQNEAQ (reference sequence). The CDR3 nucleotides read TGTGCCAGCAGCTTACCCCAGGGCGAAGCTTTCTTT. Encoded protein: CASSLPQGEAFF.

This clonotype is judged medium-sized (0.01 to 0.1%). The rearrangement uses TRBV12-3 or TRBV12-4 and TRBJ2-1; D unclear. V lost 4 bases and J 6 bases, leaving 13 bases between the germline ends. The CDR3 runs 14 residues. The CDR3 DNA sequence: TGTGCCAGCAGTTCATGGACCCTCGGCAATGAGCAGTTCTTC. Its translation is CASSSWTLGNEQFF.

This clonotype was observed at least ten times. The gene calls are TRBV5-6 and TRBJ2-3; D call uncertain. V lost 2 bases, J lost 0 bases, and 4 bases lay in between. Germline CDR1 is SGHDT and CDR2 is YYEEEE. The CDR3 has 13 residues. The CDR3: CASSFQSTDTQYF. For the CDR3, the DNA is TGTGCCAGCAGCTTCCAAAGCACAGATACGCAGTATTTT.

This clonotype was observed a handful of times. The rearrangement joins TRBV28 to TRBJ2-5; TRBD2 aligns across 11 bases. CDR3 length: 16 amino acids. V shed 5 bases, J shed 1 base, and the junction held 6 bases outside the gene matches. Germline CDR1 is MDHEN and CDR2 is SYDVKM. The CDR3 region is CASSARLAGTQETQYF. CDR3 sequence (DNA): TGTGCCAGCAGTGCCCGACTAGCGGGGACCCAAGAGACCCAGTACTTC.

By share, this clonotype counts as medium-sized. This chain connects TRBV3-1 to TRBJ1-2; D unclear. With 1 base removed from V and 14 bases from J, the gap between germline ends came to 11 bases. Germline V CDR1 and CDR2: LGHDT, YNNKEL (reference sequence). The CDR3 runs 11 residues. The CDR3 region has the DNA TGTGCCAGCAGCCAAGGGCTAGGGTCTACCTTC. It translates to CASSQGLGSTF.

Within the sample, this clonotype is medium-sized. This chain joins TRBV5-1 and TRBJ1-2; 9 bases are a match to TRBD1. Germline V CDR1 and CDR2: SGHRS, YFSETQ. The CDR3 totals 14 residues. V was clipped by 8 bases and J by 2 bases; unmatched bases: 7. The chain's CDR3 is CASSQGAQNYGYTF. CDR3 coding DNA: TGCGCCAGTTCACAGGGGGCTCAAAACTATGGCTACACCTTC. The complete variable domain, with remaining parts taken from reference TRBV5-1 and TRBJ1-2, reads KAGVTQTPRYLIKTRGQQVTLSCSPISGHRSVSWYQQTPGQGLQFLFEYFSETQRNKGNFPGRFSGRQFSNSRSEMNVSTLELGDSALYLCASSQGAQNYGYTFGSGTRLTVV.

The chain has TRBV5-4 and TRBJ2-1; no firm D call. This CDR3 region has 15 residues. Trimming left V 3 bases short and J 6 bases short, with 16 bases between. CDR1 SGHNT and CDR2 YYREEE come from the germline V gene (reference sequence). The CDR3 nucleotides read TGTGCCAGCAGCTCCGGGCCTCAACCCGGCAATGAGCAGTTCTTC. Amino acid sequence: CASSSGPQPGNEQFF.

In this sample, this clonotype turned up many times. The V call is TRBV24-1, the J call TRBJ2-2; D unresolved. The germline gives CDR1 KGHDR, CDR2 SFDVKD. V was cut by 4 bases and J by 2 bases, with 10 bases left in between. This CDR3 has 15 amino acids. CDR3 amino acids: CATSEPTDNTGELFF. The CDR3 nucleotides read TGTGCCACCAGTGAGCCAACAGATAACACCGGGGAGCTGTTTTTT.

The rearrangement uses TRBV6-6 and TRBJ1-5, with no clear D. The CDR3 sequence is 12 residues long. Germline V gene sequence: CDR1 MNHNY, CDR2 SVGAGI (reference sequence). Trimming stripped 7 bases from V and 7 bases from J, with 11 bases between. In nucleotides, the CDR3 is TGTGCCAGCACCGAGTGGGGACAGCCCCAGCATTTT. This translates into CASTEWGQPQHF.

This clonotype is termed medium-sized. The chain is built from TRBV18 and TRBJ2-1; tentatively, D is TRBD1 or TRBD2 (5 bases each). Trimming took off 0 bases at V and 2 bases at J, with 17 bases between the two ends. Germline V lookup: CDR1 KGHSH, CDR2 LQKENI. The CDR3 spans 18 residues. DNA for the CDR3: TGTGCCAGCTCACCACCACTGGGACGACGGGAAACCTACAATGAGCAGTTCTTC. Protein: CASSPPLGRRETYNEQFF.

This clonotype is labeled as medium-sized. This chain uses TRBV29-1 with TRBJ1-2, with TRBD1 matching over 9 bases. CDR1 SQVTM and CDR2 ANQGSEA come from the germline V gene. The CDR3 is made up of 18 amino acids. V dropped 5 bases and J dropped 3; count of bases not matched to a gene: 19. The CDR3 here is CSVTLQPGQGLPDYGYTF. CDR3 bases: TGCAGCGTTACATTACAACCGGGACAGGGCCTCCCTGACTATGGCTACACCTTC.

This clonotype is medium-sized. The CDR3 DNA reads as TGTGCCAGCAACTTGGCAGGACGGGAGCAGTTCTTC. Translating it yields CASNLAGREQFF. This chain links TRBV6-1 with TRBJ2-1; D is unresolved. CDR3 length: 12 amino acids. V was cut by 7 bases and J by 10 bases, with 14 bases left in between. Germline V gene sequence: CDR1 MNHNS, CDR2 SASEGT.

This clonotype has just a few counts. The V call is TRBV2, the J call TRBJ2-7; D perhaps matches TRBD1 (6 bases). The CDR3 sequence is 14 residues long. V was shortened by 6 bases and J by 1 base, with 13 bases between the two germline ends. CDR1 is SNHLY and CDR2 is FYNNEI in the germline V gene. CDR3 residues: CASREQGPSYEQYF. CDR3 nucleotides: TGTGCCAGCAGGGAACAGGGACCTTCCTACGAGCAGTACTTC. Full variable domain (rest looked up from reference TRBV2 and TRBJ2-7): EPEVTQTPSHQVTQMGQEVILRCVPISNHLYFYWYRQILGQKVEFLVSFYNNEISEKSEIFDDQFSVERPDGSNFTLKIRSTKLEDSAMYFCASREQGPSYEQYFGPGTRLTVT.

The CDR3 is CASSLERPPLHF. The CDR3 DNA reads as TGTGCCAGCAGCTTAGAGCGCCCACCCCTCCACTTT. The chain couples TRBV7-2 to TRBJ1-6; D gene uncertain. The CDR3 totals 12 residues. Trimming stripped 1 base from V and 11 bases from J, with 6 bases between. Per the germline V gene, CDR1 is SGHTA and CDR2 is FQGNSA.

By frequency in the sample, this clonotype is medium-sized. For the CDR3, the DNA is TGCAGCGTTAAGTTGGACAGGAGGAACACTGAAGCTTTCTTT. Protein product: CSVKLDRRNTEAFF. The genes are TRBV29-1 and TRBJ1-1; 7 bases map to TRBD1. Germline V lookup: CDR1 SQVTM, CDR2 ANQGSEA. The CDR3 covers 14 residues. After removal of 5 bases from V and 1 base from J, the junction contained 7 bases not matched to a gene.

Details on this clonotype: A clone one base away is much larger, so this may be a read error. CDR3 DNA sequence: TGCAGCGTGCGGACTAGCGGACGAATGAGGGAGTTATTC. It is translated as CSVRTSGRMRELF. The V and J genes are TRBV29-1 and TRBJ2-1, with 10 bases that match TRBD2. The CDR3 totals 13 residues. The germline V gene has CDR1 SQVTM and CDR2 ANQGSEA.

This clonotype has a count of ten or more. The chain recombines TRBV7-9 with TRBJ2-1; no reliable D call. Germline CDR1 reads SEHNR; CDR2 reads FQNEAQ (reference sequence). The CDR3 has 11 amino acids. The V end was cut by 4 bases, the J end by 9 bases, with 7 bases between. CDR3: CASSSTPEQFF. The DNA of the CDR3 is TGTGCCAGCAGCTCCACTCCTGAGCAGTTCTTC. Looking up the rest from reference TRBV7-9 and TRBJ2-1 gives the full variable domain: DTGVSQNPRHKITKRGQNVTFRCDPISEHNRLYWYRQTLGQGPEFLTYFQNEAQLEKSRLLSDRFSAERPKGSFSTLEIQRTEQGDSAMYLCASSSTPEQFFGPGTRLTVL.

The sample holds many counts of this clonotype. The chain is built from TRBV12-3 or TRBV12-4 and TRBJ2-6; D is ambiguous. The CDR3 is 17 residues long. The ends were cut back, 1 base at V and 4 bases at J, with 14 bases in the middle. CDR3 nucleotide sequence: TGTGCCAGCAGTTTAGAATCGGGTCTTGGCGGGGCCAACGTCCTGACTTTC. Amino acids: CASSLESGLGGANVLTF.